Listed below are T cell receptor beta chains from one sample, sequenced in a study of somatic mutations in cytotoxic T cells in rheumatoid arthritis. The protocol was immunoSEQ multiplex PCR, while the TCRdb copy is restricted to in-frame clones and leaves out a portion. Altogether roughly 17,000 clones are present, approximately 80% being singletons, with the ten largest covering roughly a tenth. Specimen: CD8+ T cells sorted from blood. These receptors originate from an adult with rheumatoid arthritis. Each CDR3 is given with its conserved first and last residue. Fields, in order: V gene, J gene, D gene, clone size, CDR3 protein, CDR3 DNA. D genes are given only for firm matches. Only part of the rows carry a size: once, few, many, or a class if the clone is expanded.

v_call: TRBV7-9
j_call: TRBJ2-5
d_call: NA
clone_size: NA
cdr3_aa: CASRWRETQYF
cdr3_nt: TGTGCCAGCAGGTGGCGTGAGACCCAGTACTTC

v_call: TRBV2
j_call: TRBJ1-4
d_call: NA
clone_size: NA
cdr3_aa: CASTKGGEEKLFF
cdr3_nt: TGTGCCAGCACTAAGGGGGGAGAGGAAAAACTGTTTTTT

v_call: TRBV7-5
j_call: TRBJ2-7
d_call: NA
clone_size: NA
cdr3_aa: CARSFQLGNSYEQYF
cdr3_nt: TGTGCCAGAAGCTTTCAGTTGGGGAACTCCTACGAGCAGTACTTC

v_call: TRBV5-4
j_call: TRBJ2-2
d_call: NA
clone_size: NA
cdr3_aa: CASSLVGAGELFF
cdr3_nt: TGTGCCAGCAGCTTGGTGGGAGCCGGGGAGCTGTTTTTT

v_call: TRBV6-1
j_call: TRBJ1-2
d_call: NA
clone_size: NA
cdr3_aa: CASRGGDGGYGYTF
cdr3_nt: TGTGCCAGCAGGGGGGGGGACGGTGGCTATGGCTACACCTTC

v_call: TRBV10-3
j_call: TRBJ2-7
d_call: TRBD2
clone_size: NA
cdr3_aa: CAISEGGGAVEQYF
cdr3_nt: TGTGCCATCAGTGAGGGCGGGGGGGCGGTCGAGCAGTACTTC

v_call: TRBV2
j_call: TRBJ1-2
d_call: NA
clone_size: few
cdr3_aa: CATFSRGLNYGYTF
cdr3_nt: TGTGCCACGTTTTCAAGAGGTCTTAACTATGGCTACACCTTC

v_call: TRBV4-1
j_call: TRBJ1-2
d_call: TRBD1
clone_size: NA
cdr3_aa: CASSADRVDYGYTF
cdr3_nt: TGCGCCAGCAGCGCGGACAGGGTAGACTATGGCTACACCTTC

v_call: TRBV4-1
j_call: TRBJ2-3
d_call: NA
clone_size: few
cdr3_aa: CASSFEVIAKDTQYF
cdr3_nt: TGCGCCAGCAGCTTCGAAGTCATTGCCAAAGATACGCAGTATTTT

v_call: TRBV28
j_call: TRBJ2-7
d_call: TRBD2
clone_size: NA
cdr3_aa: CASSPGTSGGPYEQYF
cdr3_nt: TGTGCCAGCAGTCCTGGGACTAGCGGGGGACCCTACGAGCAGTACTTC

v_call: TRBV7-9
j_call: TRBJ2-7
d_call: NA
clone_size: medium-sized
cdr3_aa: CASSLGDISYEQYF
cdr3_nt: TGTGCCAGCAGCTTAGGAGACATCTCCTACGAGCAGTACTTC

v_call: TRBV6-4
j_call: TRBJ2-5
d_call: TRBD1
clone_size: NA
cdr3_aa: CASSDSSHRKQGAGETQYF
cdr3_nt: TGTGCCAGCAGTGACTCTTCCCACCGAAAACAGGGGGCGGGGGAGACCCAGTACTTC

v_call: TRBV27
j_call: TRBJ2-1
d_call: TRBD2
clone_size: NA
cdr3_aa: CASSELAGGSYNEQFF
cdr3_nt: TGTGCCAGCAGTGAACTAGCGGGGGGTTCCTACAATGAGCAGTTCTTC

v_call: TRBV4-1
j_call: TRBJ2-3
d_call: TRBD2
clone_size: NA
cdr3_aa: CASSQGLADMDTQYF
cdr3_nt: TGCGCCAGCAGCCAAGGGCTAGCGGATATGGATACGCAGTATTTT

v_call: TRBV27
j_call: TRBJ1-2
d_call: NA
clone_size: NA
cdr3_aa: CASSPPHREKGYTF
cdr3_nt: TGTGCCAGCAGTCCTCCTCACAGGGAGAAAGGCTACACCTTC

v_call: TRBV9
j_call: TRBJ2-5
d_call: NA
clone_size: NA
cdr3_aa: CASSVEGLGTQYF
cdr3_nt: TGTGCCAGCAGCGTAGAAGGGCTGGGGACCCAGTACTTC

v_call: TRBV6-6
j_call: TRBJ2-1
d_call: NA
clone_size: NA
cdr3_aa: CASSPLNNEQFF
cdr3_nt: TGTGCCAGCAGCCCCCTAAACAATGAGCAGTTCTTC

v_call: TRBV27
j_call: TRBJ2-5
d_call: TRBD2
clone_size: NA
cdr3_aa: CASSVAGGRFGETQYF
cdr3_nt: TGTGCCAGCAGTGTCGCGGGGGGCCGTTTCGGAGAGACCCAGTACTTC

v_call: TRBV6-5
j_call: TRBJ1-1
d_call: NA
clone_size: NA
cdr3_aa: CASSYSTGPTVTEAFF
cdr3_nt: TGTGCCAGCAGTTACTCCACCGGGCCAACCGTCACTGAAGCTTTCTTT

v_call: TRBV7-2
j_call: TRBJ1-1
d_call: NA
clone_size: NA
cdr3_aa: CASSARLDAEAFF
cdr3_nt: TGTGCCAGCAGCGCCCGACTTGATGCTGAAGCTTTCTTT

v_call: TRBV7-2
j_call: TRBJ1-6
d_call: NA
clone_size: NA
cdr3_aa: CASSLDPGLYNSPLHF
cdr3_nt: TGTGCCAGCAGCTTGGATCCAGGGCTTTATAATTCACCCCTCCACTTT

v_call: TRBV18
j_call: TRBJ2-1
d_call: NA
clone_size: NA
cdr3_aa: CASSPPAATNEQFF
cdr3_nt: TGTGCCAGCTCACCACCGGCGGCGACCAATGAGCAGTTCTTC

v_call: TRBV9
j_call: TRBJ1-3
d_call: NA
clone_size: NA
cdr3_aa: CASSERLGLRNTIYF
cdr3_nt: TGTGCCAGCAGCGAACGACTAGGGTTGCGAAACACCATATATTTT

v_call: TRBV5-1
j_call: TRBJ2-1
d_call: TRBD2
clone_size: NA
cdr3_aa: CASSLPGLAGVGEQFF
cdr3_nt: TGCGCCAGCAGCTTGCCCGGGCTAGCGGGGGTAGGTGAGCAGTTCTTC

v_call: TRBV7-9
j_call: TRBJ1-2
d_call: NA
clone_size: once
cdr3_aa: CASSLMSAGVHYGYTF
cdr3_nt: TGTGCCAGCAGCTTAATGTCGGCAGGGGTTCACTATGGCTACACCTTC

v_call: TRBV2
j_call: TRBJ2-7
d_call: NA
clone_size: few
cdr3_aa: CASSVRGTYEQYF
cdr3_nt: TGTGCCAGCAGTGTGAGGGGAACCTACGAGCAGTACTTC

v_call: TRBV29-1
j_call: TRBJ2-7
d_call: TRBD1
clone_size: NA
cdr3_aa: CSVSGTGGLEQYF
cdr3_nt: TGCAGCGTATCCGGGACAGGGGGTCTCGAGCAGTACTTC

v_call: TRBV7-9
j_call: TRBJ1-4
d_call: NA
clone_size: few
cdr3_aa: CASSQNSATNEKLFF
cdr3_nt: TGTGCCAGCAGCCAAAATTCAGCTACCAATGAAAAACTGTTTTTT

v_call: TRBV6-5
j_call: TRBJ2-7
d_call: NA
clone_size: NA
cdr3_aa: CASSYSQGGEQYF
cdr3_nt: TGTGCCAGCAGTTACTCCCAGGGAGGCGAGCAGTACTTC